This T cell receptor beta chain was identified in a study of Graves' ophthalmopathy and Graves' hyperthyroidism. RNA transcripts were the template, and TCR beta CDR3 regions were amplified from them. RT-PCR in the first round used HTBI primers; a second-round multiplex PCR followed. From the multiplex PCR reads, TCRdb called clonotypes with MiXCR, one entry per CDR3 protein. The profile shows hundreds of thousands of distinct CDR3 sequences, just over 40% of them singletons. Trimming removed 6 bases from V and 0 bases from J, with 8 bases in between. The CDR3 totals 14 residues. In germline, CDR1 is SGHVS, CDR2 FNYEAQ. General study results and limits: Blood also contained most of the expanded thyroid clonotypes above 0.001 frequency.

This clonotype was seen ten or more times. Its antigen is as yet unknown. The sample consisted of peripheral blood. This TCR was recovered from an adult man with Graves' ophthalmopathy. This chain joins TRBV7-6 and TRBJ2-2; D gene unclear. In DNA, the CDR3 is TGTGCCAGCAGTTCCACTACGAACACCGGGGAGCTGTTTTTT. Its translation: CASSSTTNTGELFF.